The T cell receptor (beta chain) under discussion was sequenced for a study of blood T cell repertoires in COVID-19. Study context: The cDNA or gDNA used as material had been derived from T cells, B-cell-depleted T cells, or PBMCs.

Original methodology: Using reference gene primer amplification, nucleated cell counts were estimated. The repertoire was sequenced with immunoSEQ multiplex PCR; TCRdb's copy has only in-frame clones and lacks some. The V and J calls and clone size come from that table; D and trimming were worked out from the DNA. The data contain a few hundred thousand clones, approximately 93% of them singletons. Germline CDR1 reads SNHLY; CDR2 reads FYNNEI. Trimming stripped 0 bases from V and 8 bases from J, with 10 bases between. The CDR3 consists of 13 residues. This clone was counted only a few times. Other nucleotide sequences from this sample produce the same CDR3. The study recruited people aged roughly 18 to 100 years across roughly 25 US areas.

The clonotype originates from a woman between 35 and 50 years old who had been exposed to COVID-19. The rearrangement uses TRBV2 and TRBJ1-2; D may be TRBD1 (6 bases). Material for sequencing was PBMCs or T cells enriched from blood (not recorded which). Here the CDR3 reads CASSEARGSGYTF. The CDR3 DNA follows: TGTGCCAGCAGTGAAGCCAGGGGTTCGGGCTACACCTTC.